This TCR beta chain was found in a study of identifying expanded T cells in peripheral blood. Whole-study results and caveats: Approximately two-week clone count variance significantly increased as total template count grew. Over two and four weeks, about 15 and 18 clones changed, versus approximately 1.2 between replicates.

Points on this clone: Its cognate antigen is unknown.

Collection occurred without any documented infections or immune events in donors. Germline CDR1 is MNHEY and CDR2 is SMNVEV (reference sequence). The CDR3 length is 13 residues. The germline V and J ends were trimmed by 2 bases and 2 bases, with 7 bases remaining between them. Repertoires were generated with immunoSEQ multiplex PCR, while TCRdb's copy carries only in-frame clones and drops some. The sample lists 130,000 or so clones, over 65% occurring once. Sequencing was carried out using blood. The origin of this receptor is a person aged 18 to 69 in good health. V is TRBV27 and J is TRBJ2-7; D unclear. CDR3 DNA: TGTGCCAGCAGTTTAGGCCGGACCTACGAGCAGTACTTC. This codes for CASSLGRTYEQYF.